The 15 T cell receptor beta chains below come from one sample, sequenced in a study of naive and memory T cell subsets. Two oligonucleotides, mixed equimolar, formed the beta constant-region primer covering TRBC1 and TRBC2. TCRdb fed the UMI-ligation and nested PCR reads into MiXCR, producing one record per CDR3 protein. The sample lists under 40,000 distinct CDR3 sequences, 13% occurring once. The sequenced material came from effector memory CD4+ T cells from blood. Subset in this sample: effector memory, CD45RA- CD27-. The source of these receptors is a human donor in good health.

This clonotype was observed a handful of times. This chain links TRBV11-1 with TRBJ2-2; 7 bases agree with TRBD1. Germline trimming cut 5 bases from V and 2 bases from J; bases unmatched to any gene: 2. CDR3 length: 14 amino acids. The germline gives CDR1 SGHAT, CDR2 FQDESV (reference sequence). CDR3 bases: TGTGCCAGCAGCCGGGACAGAAACACCGGGGAGCTGTTTTTT. Protein: CASSRDRNTGELFF.

There are many counts of this clonotype. J is TRBJ2-7 and V is TRBV27, with a possible D match to TRBD2 (6 bases). CDR1 and CDR2 (germline): MNHEY, SMNVEV (reference sequence). The CDR3 has 15 amino acids. Trimming took 1 base from V and 3 from J, leaving 13 bases between them. The DNA of the CDR3 is TGTGCCAGCAGTTTATTACTGGGGGGAGACTACGAGCAGTACTTC. Translation: CASSLLLGGDYEQYF.

CDR3 nucleotide sequence: TGTGCCAGCAGCCTGCCGGGACAAATGAACACCGGGGAGCTGTTTTTT. This sequence encodes CASSLPGQMNTGELFF. The V call is TRBV7-8, the J call TRBJ2-2; tentatively, D is TRBD1 (6 bases). CDR1 SGHVS and CDR2 FQNEAQ come from the germline V gene. V was cut by 5 bases and J by 1 base, with 14 bases left in between. The CDR3 spans 16 residues.

This clonotype appeared a few times. The chain carries TRBV13 and TRBJ2-1; 10 bases agree with TRBD2. The trim removed 5 bases at V and 10 bases at J, leaving 11 bases unmatched. This CDR3 is built from 15 residues. The germline CDR1 and CDR2 sequences are PRHDT and FYEKMQ (reference sequence). Written as DNA, the CDR3 is TGTGCCAGCAGCCGTTCAGCGGGAGGGCCGGGGGAGCAGTTCTTC. Translated, it gives CASSRSAGGPGEQFF.

This CDR3 is CSALPSGSYKNIQYF. Here the CDR3 DNA reads TGCAGTGCCCTCCCCAGCGGGAGCTACAAAAACATTCAGTACTTC. The chain uses TRBV20-1 and TRBJ2-4; TRBD2 aligns across 8 bases. Germline lookup yields CDR1 DFQATT and CDR2 SNEGSKA (reference sequence). The CDR3 is 15 residues long. With 6 bases clipped from V and 3 bases from J, the junction kept 10 bases outside the gene matches.

This clonotype has more than one count but fewer than ten. V and J are TRBV20-1 and TRBJ2-1; no definite D call. Deletions cut 7 bases from V and 4 bases from J, with 14 bases between. CDR1 is DFQATT and CDR2 is SNEGSKA in the germline V gene (reference sequence). This CDR3 has 13 residues. CDR3 loop: CSVRPGQYNEQFF. The CDR3 region has the DNA TGCAGTGTCCGTCCCGGCCAATACAATGAGCAGTTCTTC.

This clonotype was detected only a few times. The chain is built from TRBV12-3 or TRBV12-4 and TRBJ2-6; D call uncertain. The CDR3 is 17 amino acids. The V and J ends lost 2 bases and 4 bases respectively, with 15 bases between them. In nucleotides, the CDR3 is TGTGCCAGCAGTTTAAGGAGTCTAACCGGAGGGGCCAACGTCCTGACTTTC. It translates to CASSLRSLTGGANVLTF.

This clonotype was counted many times. This sequence joins TRBV6-6 and TRBJ1-5; the D gene is possibly TRBD1 (6 bases). V lost 6 bases to trimming and J lost 2 bases, with 20 bases between them. The CDR3 loop spans 17 amino acids. CDR1 MNHNY and CDR2 SVGAGI come from the germline V gene (reference sequence). For the CDR3, the DNA is TGTGCCAGCAGGACCCATGAAGACAGGATGGGCAATCAGCCCCAGCATTTT. Amino acids: CASRTHEDRMGNQPQHF.

This clonotype was detected many times. This chain connects TRBV12-3 or TRBV12-4 to TRBJ2-3, with 14 bases aligning to TRBD2. V gave up 4 bases and J gave up 0 bases; unmatched junction bases: 9. The CDR3 runs to 19 residues. CDR3 nucleotide sequence: TGTGCCAGCAGTTCCTCGACTAGCGGGAGGGACGCTAGCACAGATACGCAGTATTTT. Amino acids: CASSSSTSGRDASTDTQYF.

The CDR3 loop reads CSAKRRGNTDTQYF. The CDR3 nucleotides are TGCAGTGCTAAGCGACGAGGGAACACAGATACGCAGTATTTT. This chain connects TRBV20-1 to TRBJ2-3; a weak D match, TRBD2 (5 bases). V dropped 4 bases and J dropped 2 bases, with 13 bases sitting between them. This CDR3 comprises 14 residues. Germline V lookup: CDR1 DFQATT, CDR2 SNEGSKA (reference sequence).

The chain carries TRBV5-1 and TRBJ1-1; D is unclear. The CDR3 length is 14 residues. Trimming stripped 4 bases from V and 0 bases from J, with 10 bases between. CDR1 is SGHRS and CDR2 is YFSETQ in the germline V gene. CDR3 region: CASSPGNMNTEAFF. The DNA for the CDR3 is TGCGCCAGCAGCCCGGGAAACATGAACACTGAAGCTTTCTTT.

The CDR3 DNA reads TGCAGTGCTAGAGAGGCCGGGACAGGGGGCCATGAAAAACTGTTTTTT. This codes for CSAREAGTGGHEKLFF. The chain employs TRBV20-1 and TRBJ1-4; 12 bases align to TRBD1. The germline V gene encodes CDR1 DFQATT and CDR2 SNEGSKA (reference sequence). The CDR3 runs to 16 residues. After removal of 0 bases from V and 6 bases from J, the junction contained 5 bases not matched to a gene.

This clonotype was seen a few times. The chain is built from TRBV29-1 and TRBJ2-3, with a possible D match to TRBD2 (6 bases). From germline, CDR1 is SQVTM and CDR2 ANQGSEA. V dropped 6 bases and J dropped 3 bases, with 13 bases sitting between them. The CDR3 runs to 13 residues. Here the CDR3 reads CSVGPAGTDTQYF. DNA of the CDR3: TGCAGCGTCGGTCCGGCGGGGACAGATACGCAGTATTTT.

This clonotype occurred many times. V gene TRBV7-2 combines with J gene TRBJ1-6, with unresolved D. V was trimmed by 5 bases and J by 8 bases, leaving 16 bases between them. The germline V gene has CDR1 SGHTA and CDR2 FQGNSA. The CDR3 extends over 15 amino acids. CDR3 sequence reads: CASSPGVGYDSPLHF. The CDR3, as DNA: TGTGCCAGCAGCCCCGGGGTAGGGTATGATTCACCCCTCCACTTT.

This clonotype was seen more than once but under ten times. The rearrangement links TRBV7-2 to TRBJ2-7; tentatively, D is TRBD2 (5 bases). Trimming shortened V by 5 bases and J by 4 bases, and 21 bases separated the two germline ends. Germline values: CDR1 SGHTA, CDR2 FQGNSA. The length of the CDR3 is 16 residues. DNA of the CDR3: TGTGCCAGCAGCATCCAGGCCTCCGGAGGAAGGTACGAGCAGTACTTC. Translation: CASSIQASGGRYEQYF.